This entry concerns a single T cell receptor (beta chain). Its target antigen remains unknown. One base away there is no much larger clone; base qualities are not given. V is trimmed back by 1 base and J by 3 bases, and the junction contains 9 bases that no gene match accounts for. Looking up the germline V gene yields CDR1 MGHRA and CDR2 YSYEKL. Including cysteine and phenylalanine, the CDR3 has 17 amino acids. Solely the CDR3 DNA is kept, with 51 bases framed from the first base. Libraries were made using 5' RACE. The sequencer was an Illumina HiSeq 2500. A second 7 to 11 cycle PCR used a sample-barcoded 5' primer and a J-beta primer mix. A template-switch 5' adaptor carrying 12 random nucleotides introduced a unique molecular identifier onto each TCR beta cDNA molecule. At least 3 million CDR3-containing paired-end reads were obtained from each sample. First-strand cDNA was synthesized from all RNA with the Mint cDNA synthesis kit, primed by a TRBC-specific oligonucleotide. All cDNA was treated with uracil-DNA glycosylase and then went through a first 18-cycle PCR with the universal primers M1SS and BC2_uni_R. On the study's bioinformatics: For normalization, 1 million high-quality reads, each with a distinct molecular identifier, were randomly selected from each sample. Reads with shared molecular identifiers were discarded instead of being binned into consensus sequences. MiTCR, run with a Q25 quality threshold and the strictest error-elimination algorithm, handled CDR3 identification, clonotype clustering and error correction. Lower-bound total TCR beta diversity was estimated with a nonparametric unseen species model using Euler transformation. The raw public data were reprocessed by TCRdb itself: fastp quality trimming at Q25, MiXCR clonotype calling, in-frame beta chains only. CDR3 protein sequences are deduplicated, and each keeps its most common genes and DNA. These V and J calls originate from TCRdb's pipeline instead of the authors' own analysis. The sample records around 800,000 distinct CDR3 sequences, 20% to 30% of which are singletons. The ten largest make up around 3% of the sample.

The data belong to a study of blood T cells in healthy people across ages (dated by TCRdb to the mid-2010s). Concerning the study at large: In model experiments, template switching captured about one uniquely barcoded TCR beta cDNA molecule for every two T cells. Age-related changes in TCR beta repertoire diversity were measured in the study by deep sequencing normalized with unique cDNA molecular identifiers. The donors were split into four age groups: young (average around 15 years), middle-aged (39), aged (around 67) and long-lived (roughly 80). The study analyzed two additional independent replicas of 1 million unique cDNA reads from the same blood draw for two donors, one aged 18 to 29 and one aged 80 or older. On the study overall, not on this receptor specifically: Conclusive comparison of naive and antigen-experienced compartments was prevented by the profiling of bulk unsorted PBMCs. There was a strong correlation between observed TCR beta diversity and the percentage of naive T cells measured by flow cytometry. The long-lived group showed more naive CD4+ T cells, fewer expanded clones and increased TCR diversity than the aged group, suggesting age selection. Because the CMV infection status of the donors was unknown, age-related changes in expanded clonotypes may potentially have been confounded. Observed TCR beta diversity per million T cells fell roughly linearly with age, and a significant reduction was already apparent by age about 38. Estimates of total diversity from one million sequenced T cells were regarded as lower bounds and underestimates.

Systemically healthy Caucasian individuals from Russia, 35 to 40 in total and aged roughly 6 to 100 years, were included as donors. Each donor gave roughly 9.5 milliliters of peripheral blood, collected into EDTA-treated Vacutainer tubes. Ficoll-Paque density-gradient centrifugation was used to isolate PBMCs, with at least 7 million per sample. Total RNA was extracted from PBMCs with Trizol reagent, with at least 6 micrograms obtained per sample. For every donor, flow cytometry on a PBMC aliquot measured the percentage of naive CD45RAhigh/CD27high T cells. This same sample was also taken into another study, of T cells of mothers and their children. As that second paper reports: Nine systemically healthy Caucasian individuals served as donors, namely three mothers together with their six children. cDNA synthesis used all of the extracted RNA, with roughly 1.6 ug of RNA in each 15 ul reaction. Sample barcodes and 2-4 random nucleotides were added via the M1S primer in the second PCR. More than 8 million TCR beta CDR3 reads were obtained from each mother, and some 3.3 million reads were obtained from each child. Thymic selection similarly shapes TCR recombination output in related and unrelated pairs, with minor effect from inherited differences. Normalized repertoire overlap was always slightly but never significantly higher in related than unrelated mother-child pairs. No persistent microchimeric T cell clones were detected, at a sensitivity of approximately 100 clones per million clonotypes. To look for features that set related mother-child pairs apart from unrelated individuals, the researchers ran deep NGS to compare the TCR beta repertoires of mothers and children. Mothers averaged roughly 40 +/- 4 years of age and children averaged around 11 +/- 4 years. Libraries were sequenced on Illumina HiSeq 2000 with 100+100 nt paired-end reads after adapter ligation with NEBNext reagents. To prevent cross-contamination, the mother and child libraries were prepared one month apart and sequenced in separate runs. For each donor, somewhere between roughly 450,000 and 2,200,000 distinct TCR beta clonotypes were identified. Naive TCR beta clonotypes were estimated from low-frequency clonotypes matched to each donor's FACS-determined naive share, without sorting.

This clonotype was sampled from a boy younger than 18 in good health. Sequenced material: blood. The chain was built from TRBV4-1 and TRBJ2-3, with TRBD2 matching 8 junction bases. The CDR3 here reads CASSQVFGTGGTDTQYF. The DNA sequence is TGCGCCAGCAGCCAAGTTTTCGGGACGGGAGGGACAGATACGCAGTATTTT.